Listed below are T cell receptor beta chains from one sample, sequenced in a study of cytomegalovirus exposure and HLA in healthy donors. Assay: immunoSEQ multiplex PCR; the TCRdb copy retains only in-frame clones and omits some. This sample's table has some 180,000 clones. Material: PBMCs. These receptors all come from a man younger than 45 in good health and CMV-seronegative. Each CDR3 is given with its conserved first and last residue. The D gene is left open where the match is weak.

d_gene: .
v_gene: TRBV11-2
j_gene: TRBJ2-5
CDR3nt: TGTGCCAGCAGCTTAGGTCAGCGGAATCCCCCAGAGACCCAGTACTTC
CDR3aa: CASSLGQRNPPETQYF

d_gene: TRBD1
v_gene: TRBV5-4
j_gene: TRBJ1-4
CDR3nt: TGTGCCAGCAGCTTGGGGACAGGGAGTGAAAAACTGTTTTTT
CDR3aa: CASSLGTGSEKLFF

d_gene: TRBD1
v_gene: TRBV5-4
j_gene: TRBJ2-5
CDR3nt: TGTGCCAGCAGCTTGGAGGCAGGGGGAGAGCAGTACTTC
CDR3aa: CASSLEAGGEQYF

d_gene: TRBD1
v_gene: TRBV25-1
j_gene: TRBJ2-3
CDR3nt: TGTGCCAGCGGGGACAGGCGAGACACAGATACGCAGTATTTT
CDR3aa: CASGDRRDTDTQYF

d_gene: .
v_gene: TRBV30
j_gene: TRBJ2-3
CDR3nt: TGTGCCTGGAGTGTAGCCACCAACACAGATACGCAGTATTTT
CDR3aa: CAWSVATNTDTQYF

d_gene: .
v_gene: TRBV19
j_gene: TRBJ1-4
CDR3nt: TGTGCCAGTAGTATTAGGGGGACAACCTTTGAGGATGAAAAACTGTTTTTT
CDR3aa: CASSIRGTTFEDEKLFF

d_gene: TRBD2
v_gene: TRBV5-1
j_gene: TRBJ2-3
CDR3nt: TGCGCCAGCAGCTTGGTAAGCGGGAATACAGATACGCAGTATTTT
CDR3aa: CASSLVSGNTDTQYF

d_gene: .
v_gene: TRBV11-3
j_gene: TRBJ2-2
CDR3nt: TGTGCCAGCAGCAACCTACAGGTGGCGCGCACCGGGGAGCTGTTTTTT
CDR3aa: CASSNLQVARTGELFF

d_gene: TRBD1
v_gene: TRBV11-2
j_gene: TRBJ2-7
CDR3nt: TGTGCCAGCAGCTTAAACAGGGGCCGACGACACTACGAGCAGTACTTC
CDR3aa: CASSLNRGRRHYEQYF

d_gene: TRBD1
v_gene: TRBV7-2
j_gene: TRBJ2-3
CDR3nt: TGTGCCAGCTCGACAGGGGTTAGGACAGATACGCAGTATTTT
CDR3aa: CASSTGVRTDTQYF

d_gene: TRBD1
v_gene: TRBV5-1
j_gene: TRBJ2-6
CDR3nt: TGCGCCAGCAGCACGACGGGACAGGGGGCCTCTGGGGCCAACGTCCTGACTTTC
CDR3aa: CASSTTGQGASGANVLTF

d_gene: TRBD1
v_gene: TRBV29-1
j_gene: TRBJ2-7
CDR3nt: TGCAGCGTGTGGGGACAGGAAGAATACGAGCAGTACTTC
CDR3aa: CSVWGQEEYEQYF

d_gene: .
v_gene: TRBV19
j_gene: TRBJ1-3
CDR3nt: TGTGCCAGTAGTATTTGGTACGGACAAAAGACTGGAAACACCATATATTTT
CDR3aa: CASSIWYGQKTGNTIYF

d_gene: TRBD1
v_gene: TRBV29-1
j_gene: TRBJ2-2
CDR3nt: TGCAGCGTTGCTGGGGACAGGTACACCGGGGAGCTGTTTTTT
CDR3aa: CSVAGDRYTGELFF

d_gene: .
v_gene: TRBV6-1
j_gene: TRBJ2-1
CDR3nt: TGTGCCAGCAGTGAACCGGGGGTGAACAATGAGCAGTTCTTC
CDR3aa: CASSEPGVNNEQFF

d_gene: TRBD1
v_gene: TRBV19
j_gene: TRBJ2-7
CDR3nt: TGTGCCAGTAGTCGACAGGGCGTTGCCTCCGAGCAGTACTTC
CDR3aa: CASSRQGVASEQYF

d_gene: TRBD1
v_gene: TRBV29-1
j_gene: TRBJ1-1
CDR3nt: TGCAGCGTTGAAGCTTTCAGGGGGCATCGCACTGAAGCTTTCTTT
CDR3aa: CSVEAFRGHRTEAFF

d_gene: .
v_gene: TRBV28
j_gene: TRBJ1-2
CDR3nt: TGTGCCAGCAGCCCCCGGTTTAACTATGGCTACACCTTC
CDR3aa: CASSPRFNYGYTF

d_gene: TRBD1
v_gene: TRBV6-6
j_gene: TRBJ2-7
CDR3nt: TGTGCCAGCACTTCGACAGGGGGCTCCCGTTCGTACTTC
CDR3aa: CASTSTGGSRSYF

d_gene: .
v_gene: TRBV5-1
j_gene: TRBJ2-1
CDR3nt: TGCGCCAGCAGCCAAGGACAGTCCTACAATGAGCAGTTCTTC
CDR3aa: CASSQGQSYNEQFF

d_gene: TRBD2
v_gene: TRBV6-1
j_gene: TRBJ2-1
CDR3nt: TGTGCCAGCAGTGGATCTAGCGGGGTGTACAATGAGCAGTTCTTC
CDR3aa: CASSGSSGVYNEQFF

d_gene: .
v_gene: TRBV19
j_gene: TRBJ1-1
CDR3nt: TGTGCCAGTAGTGCCCAGACAGCTTTGAACACTGAAGCTTTCTTT
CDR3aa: CASSAQTALNTEAFF

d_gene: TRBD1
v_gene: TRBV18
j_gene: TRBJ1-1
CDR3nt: TGTGCCAGCTCACCTTGGACAGGGCCCACTGAAGCTTTCTTT
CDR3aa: CASSPWTGPTEAFF

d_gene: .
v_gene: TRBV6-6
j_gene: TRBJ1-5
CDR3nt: TGTGCCAGCACCCTTAAGAAAGGAGGTAGCAATCAGCCCCAGCATTTT
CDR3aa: CASTLKKGGSNQPQHF

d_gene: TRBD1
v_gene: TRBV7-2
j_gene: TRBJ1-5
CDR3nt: TGTGCCAGCTGCCGGGACAGAAATCAGCCCCAGCATTTT
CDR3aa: CASCRDRNQPQHF

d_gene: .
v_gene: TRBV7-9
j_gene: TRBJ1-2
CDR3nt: TGTGCCAGCAGCTCCGGACTGATTTATGGCTACACCTTC
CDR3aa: CASSSGLIYGYTF

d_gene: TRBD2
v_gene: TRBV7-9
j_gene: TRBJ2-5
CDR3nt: TGTGCCAGCAGCGGAGGAGCGGGGCCGAGAATACAAGAGACCCAGTACTTC
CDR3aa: CASSGGAGPRIQETQYF

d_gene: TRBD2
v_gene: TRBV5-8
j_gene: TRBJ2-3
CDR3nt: TGTGCCAGCAGCCTCAAATTAGGTAGCGGGAGCACAGATACGCAGTATTTT
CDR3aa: CASSLKLGSGSTDTQYF

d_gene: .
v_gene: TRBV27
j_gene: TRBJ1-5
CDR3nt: TGTGCCAGCAGTTCACGGGACAACAATCAGCCCCAGCATTTT
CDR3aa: CASSSRDNNQPQHF

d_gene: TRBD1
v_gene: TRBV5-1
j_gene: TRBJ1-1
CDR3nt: TGCGCCAGCAGCTTAGGGGGACAGAGGCAAGGTGAAGCTTTCTTT
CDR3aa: CASSLGGQRQGEAFF

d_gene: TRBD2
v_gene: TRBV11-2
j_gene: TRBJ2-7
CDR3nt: TGTGCCAGCAGCTTAGTGGCGGGAGGGCCCTACGAGCAGTACTTC
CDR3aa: CASSLVAGGPYEQYF

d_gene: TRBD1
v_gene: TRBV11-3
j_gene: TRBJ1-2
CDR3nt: TGTGCCAGCAGCCCTTGGGACAGGGGTACGTCAGCTAACTATGGCTACACCTTC
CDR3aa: CASSPWDRGTSANYGYTF

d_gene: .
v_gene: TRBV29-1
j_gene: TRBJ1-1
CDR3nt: TGCAGCGTTACTCTCCGCGGATTGGAAGCTTTCTTT
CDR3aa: CSVTLRGLEAFF

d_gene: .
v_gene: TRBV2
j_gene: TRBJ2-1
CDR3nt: TGTGCCATCCAGGGAGGAGGCGATGAGCAGTTCTTC
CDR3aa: CAIQGGGDEQFF

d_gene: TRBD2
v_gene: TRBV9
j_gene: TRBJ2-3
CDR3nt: TGTGCCAGCAGCACGGGGCGGGGGGGCCCAGATACGCAGTATTTT
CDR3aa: CASSTGRGGPDTQYF

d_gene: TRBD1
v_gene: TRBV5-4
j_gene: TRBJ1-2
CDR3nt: TGTGCCAGCAGCAGGATTGACAGGGGGCGTATTGGCTACACCTTC
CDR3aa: CASSRIDRGRIGYTF

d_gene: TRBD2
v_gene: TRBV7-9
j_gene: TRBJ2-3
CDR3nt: TGTGCCAGCAGCTTCCTAGCGGGGGAAGGGGATACGCAGTATTTT
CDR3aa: CASSFLAGEGDTQYF

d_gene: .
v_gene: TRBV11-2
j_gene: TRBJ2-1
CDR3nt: TGTGCCAGCAGCACCTCGCTCGCAGCGGTAGACAATGAGCAGTTCTTC
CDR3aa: CASSTSLAAVDNEQFF

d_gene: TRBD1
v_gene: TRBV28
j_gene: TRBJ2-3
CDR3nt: TGTGCCGTTGTCGGTTCTTTGGGACAGGGGGCGCGATTTTTGAGCACAGATACGCAGTATTTT
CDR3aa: CAVVGSLGQGARFLSTDTQYF

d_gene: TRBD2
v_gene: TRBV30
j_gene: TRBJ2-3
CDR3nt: TGTGCCTGGAGTCATCCGGGACTAGTCACAGATACGCAGTATTTT
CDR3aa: CAWSHPGLVTDTQYF

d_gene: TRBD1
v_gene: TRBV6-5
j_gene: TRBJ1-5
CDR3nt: TGTGCCAGCAGTACAGGGGGCGCCCAGCCCCAGCATTTT
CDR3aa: CASSTGGAQPQHF

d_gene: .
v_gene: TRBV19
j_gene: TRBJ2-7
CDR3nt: TGTGCCAGTAGTCCGGGCCGGGGGCAGTACTTC
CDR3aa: CASSPGRGQYF

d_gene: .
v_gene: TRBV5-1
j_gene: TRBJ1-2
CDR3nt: TGCGCCAGCAGCCAACGTGGGACACAGACTAACTATGGCTACACCTTC
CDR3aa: CASSQRGTQTNYGYTF

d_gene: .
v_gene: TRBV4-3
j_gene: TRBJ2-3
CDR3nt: TGCGCCAGCAGCCAGGCTTACACAGATACGCAGTATTTT
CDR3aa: CASSQAYTDTQYF

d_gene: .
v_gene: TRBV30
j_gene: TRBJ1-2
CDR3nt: TGTGCCTGGAGTTTCGACAGCAATGGCTACACCTTC
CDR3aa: CAWSFDSNGYTF

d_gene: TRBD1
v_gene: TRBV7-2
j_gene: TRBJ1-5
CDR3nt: TGTGCCAGCAGCTTAGTGACAGGGGATCAGCCCCAGCATTTT
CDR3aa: CASSLVTGDQPQHF

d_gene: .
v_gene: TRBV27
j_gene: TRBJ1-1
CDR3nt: TGTGCCAGCAGTTTATCGGGCAGGACTGAAGCTTTCTTT
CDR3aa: CASSLSGRTEAFF

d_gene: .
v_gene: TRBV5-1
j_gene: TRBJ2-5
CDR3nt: TGCGCCAGCGGTTCCGGGACAAGCAAAGAGACCCAGTACTTC
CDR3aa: CASGSGTSKETQYF

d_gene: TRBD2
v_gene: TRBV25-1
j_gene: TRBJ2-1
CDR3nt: TGTGCCAGCAGTGAAGGAGGCGGGGGGGCGGGTTATGAGCAGTTCTTC
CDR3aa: CASSEGGGGAGYEQFF

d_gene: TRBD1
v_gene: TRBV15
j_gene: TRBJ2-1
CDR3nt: TGTGCCACCAGCAGGGACAGGGGACGAGATGAGCAGTTCTTC
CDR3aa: CATSRDRGRDEQFF

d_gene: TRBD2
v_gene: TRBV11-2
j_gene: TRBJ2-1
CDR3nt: TGTGCCAGCAGCTCTATGGGAGCGGGATCGTACAATGAGCAGTTCTTC
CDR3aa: CASSSMGAGSYNEQFF

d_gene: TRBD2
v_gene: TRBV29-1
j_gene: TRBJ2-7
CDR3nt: TGCAGCGCCAAGTCGGCGGGAGGCTCCTCCTACGAGCAGTACTTC
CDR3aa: CSAKSAGGSSYEQYF